These T cell receptor beta chains were read from a single sample in a study of OX40 agonist ivuxolimab in advanced cancers. Assay used: immunoSEQ multiplex PCR; TCRdb lists only in-frame clones, some missing. The sample yields fewer than 12,000 clones, 78% seen once. This specimen consisted of CD4+ or CD8+ T cells sorted from blood, obtained in a trial of the OX40 agonist ivuxolimab. Receptors originate from an adult with an advanced solid tumor such as melanoma, head and neck, liver or kidney cancer. Both conserved end residues are part of each CDR3. Fields, in order: D gene, J gene, clone size, CDR3 length, V gene, CDR3 protein, CDR3 DNA. A D gene is named only where the DNA matches it firmly. Some rows have no size entry. The others give once, few or many, or a class for an expanded clone.

- TRBJ2-7 once 11 TRBV5-8 CASSRVYEQYF TGTGCCAGCAGCCGGGTGTACGAGCAGTACTTC
TRBD1 TRBJ1-2 few 13 TRBV5-5 CASSPPGQEDYTF TGTGCCAGCAGCCCCCCGGGACAGGAGGACTACACCTTC
- TRBJ1-1 few 12 TRBV6-1 CASSTWGTEAFF TGTGCCAGCAGTACCTGGGGGACTGAAGCTTTCTTT
- TRBJ1-2 once 13 TRBV19 CASSSQGLFGYTF TGTGCCAGTAGCTCCCAGGGTCTCTTCGGCTACACCTTC
TRBD1 TRBJ2-7 - 14 TRBV5-5 CASSHWTGSYEQYF TGTGCCAGCAGCCATTGGACAGGGTCCTACGAGCAGTACTTC
TRBD2 TRBJ2-1 - 16 TRBV27 CASSPGLAGGYNEQFF TGTGCCAGCAGTCCGGGACTAGCGGGGGGTTACAATGAGCAGTTCTTC
- TRBJ2-7 - 14 TRBV7-8 CASSSSESSYEQYF TGTGCCAGCAGCTCGAGCGAAAGCTCCTACGAGCAGTACTTC
- TRBJ2-7 - 15 TRBV14 CASSKTLLSIYEQYF TGTGCCAGCAGCAAGACCCTCCTTTCCATATACGAGCAGTACTTC
TRBD2 TRBJ2-2 - 16 TRBV27 CASSLGLAGYTGELFF TGTGCCAGCAGCCTCGGACTAGCGGGATACACCGGGGAGCTGTTTTTT
TRBD1 TRBJ2-1 - 14 TRBV18 CASSPGQSYNEQFF TGTGCCAGCTCACCGGGACAGTCCTACAATGAGCAGTTCTTC
TRBD2 TRBJ2-5 few 17 TRBV30 CAWSTGGSGRFQETQYF TGTGCCTGGAGCACCGGGGGTAGCGGGAGATTTCAAGAGACCCAGTACTTC
- TRBJ2-5 - 14 TRBV5-1 CASSLYTVEETQYF TGCGCCAGCAGCTTGTACACGGTAGAAGAGACCCAGTACTTC
- TRBJ2-1 once 12 TRBV27 CASSPGDNEQFF TGTGCCAGCAGTCCAGGGGACAATGAGCAGTTCTTC
TRBD1 TRBJ1-4 - 16 TRBV9 CASSSQGDRVGEKLFF TGTGCCAGCAGCTCCCAAGGGGACAGGGTAGGAGAAAAACTGTTTTTT
TRBD1 TRBJ2-7 - 14 TRBV27 CASSFGTGTYEQYF TGTGCCAGCAGTTTCGGGACAGGGACCTACGAGCAGTACTTC
TRBD2 TRBJ2-7 - 14 TRBV23-1 CASSQREGHHEQYF TGCGCCAGCAGCCAGCGGGAGGGCCATCACGAGCAGTACTTC
- TRBJ2-3 - 16 TRBV27 CASSLYLTGDTDTQYF TGTGCCAGCAGTTTATATCTAACGGGAGACACAGATACGCAGTATTTT
TRBD2 TRBJ2-3 - 16 TRBV30 CAWRTTGLQSTDTQYF TGTGCCTGGAGAACAACGGGACTACAGAGCACAGATACGCAGTATTTT
TRBD1 TRBJ1-4 - 16 TRBV7-1 CASSLVTGSGNEKLFF TGTGCCAGCAGCTTAGTGACAGGGAGTGGAAATGAAAAACTGTTTTTT
TRBD2 TRBJ2-1 - 16 TRBV11-3 CASSPEAGGFYNEQFF TGTGCCAGCAGCCCCGAGGCGGGAGGGTTCTACAATGAGCAGTTCTTC
TRBD2 TRBJ2-5 - 15 TRBV15 CATSRERSGVKTQYF TGTGCCACCAGCAGAGAACGTAGCGGGGTGAAGACCCAGTACTTC
TRBD2 TRBJ2-1 few 15 TRBV7-9 CASSFPTSGSDEQFF TGTGCCAGCAGCTTCCCGACTAGCGGGAGTGATGAGCAGTTCTTC
TRBD1 TRBJ2-7 few 16 TRBV9 CASSAKGLGGHHEQYF TGTGCCAGCAGCGCGAAGGGATTAGGGGGCCACCACGAGCAGTACTTC
- TRBJ2-5 - 15 TRBV6-1 CASRVGAGTQETQYF TGTGCCAGCAGGGTCGGGGCGGGTACCCAAGAGACCCAGTACTTC
- TRBJ1-3 - 17 TRBV7-6 CASSLAQGIHSGNTIYF TGTGCCAGCAGCTTAGCTCAGGGGATTCACTCTGGAAACACCATATATTTT
- TRBJ2-7 - 13 TRBV27 CASSPFHPEEQYF TGTGCCAGCAGTCCGTTCCACCCTGAAGAGCAGTACTTC
- TRBJ2-3 - 13 TRBV7-6 CASSPGQTDTQYF TGTGCCAGCAGCCCAGGTCAGACAGATACGCAGTATTTT
- TRBJ2-1 - 11 TRBV14 CASSNGNEQFF TGTGCCAGCAGCAATGGGAATGAGCAGTTCTTC
TRBD2 TRBJ2-1 - 13 TRBV29-1 CSVDTSGLDEQFF TGCAGCGTTGACACTAGCGGCCTCGATGAGCAGTTCTTC
- TRBJ1-1 - 14 TRBV28 CASGSYVRESGAFF TGTGCCAGCGGAAGCTATGTTCGGGAATCGGGAGCTTTCTTT
- TRBJ2-1 - 14 TRBV4-3 CASSQLTPDNEQFF TGCGCCAGCAGCCAACTAACACCCGACAATGAGCAGTTCTTC